Shown below are 10 T cell receptor beta chains from a single sample sequenced in a study of T cell repertoires in cytomegalovirus infection. TCRdb called the reads again in MiXCR, with one record for every CDR3 protein. The sample carries 200,000 to 300,000 distinct CDR3 sequences, over 8% recorded once. The sequenced material came from PBMCs. These receptors all stem from a human donor in good health (CMV status not recorded). Some clones in this sample may be carry-over from other donors' samples.

This CDR3 reads CASSDGTSYNEQFF. In DNA, the CDR3 is TGTGCCAGCAGCGACGGGACTTCCTACAATGAGCAGTTCTTC. The chain has TRBV12-3 or TRBV12-4 and TRBJ2-1; tentatively, D is TRBD2 (6 bases). V shed 6 bases and J shed 1 base, with 10 bases lying between them. This CDR3 region has 14 residues.

This clonotype has a handful of counts. This chain links TRBV7-6 with TRBJ1-5; a possible D gene is TRBD1 (5 bases). V dropped 1 base and J dropped 1 base, with 8 bases sitting between them. Germline CDR1 is SGHVS and CDR2 is FNYEAQ. CDR3 length: 15 amino acids. DNA for the CDR3: TGTGCCAGCAGCTTAGGCAGGGACAGCAATCAGCCCCAGCATTTT. It yields the protein CASSLGRDSNQPQHF.

This chain links TRBV20-1 with TRBJ1-4, with TRBD1 identical over 8 bases. The V and J ends lost 3 bases and 8 bases, in that order; junction bases with no gene match: 11. Germline lookup yields CDR1 DFQATT and CDR2 SNEGSKA (reference sequence). This CDR3 has 15 residues. The CDR3 DNA reads as TGCAGTGCTAGTGGGGCGGCAGGGGGCGGCGAAAAACTGTTTTTT. Its protein product is CSASGAAGGGEKLFF.

There are many counts of this clonotype. V is TRBV28 and J is TRBJ1-6; D is unresolved. Per the germline V gene, CDR1 is MDHEN and CDR2 is SYDVKM. V dropped 6 bases and J dropped 0 bases, with 9 bases sitting between them. The length of the CDR3 is 15 residues. CDR3 region: CASSGGFSYNSPLHF. Here the CDR3 DNA reads TGTGCCAGCAGCGGCGGTTTCTCCTATAATTCACCCCTCCACTTT.

This clonotype has ten or more counts. This rearrangement joins TRBV5-1 to TRBJ1-2, with 7 bases fitting TRBD1. CDR1 and CDR2 from the germline V gene are SGHRS and YFSETQ. There are 15 residues in the CDR3. V lost 0 bases to trimming and J lost 6 bases; unmatched junction nucleotides: 8. The DNA for the CDR3 is TGCGCCAGCAGCTTGGCCGGAGACAGGGTGGATGGCTACACCTTC. This translates into CASSLAGDRVDGYTF.

The chain recombines TRBV28 with TRBJ2-5; 12 positions agree with TRBD2. The CDR3 has 15 amino acids. J was trimmed by 5 bases and V by 3 bases; bases with no gene match: 4. Germline V CDR1 and CDR2: MDHEN, SYDVKM. DNA of the CDR3: TGTGCCAGCAGTTTGGCCACTAGCGGGGGGGAGACCCAGTACTTC. Translation: CASSLATSGGETQYF. The variable domain in full, with the rest retrieved from reference TRBV28 and TRBJ2-5, is DVKVTQSSRYLVKRTGEKVFLECVQDMDHENMFWYRQDPGLGLRLIYFSYDVKMKEKGDIPEGYSVSREKKERFSLILESASTNQTSMYLCASSLATSGGETQYFGPGTRLLVL.

This clonotype was recorded at least ten times. V is TRBV20-1 and J is TRBJ1-5, with D maybe TRBD1 (5 bases). Germline CDR1 reads DFQATT; CDR2 reads SNEGSKA (reference sequence). The CDR3 length is 16 residues. Trimming shortened V by 1 base and J by 2 bases, and 15 bases separated the two germline ends. The CDR3 DNA is TGCAGTGCTAGAGTTCCGGCAGGGAAAGGCAATCAGCCCCAGCATTTT. Protein sequence: CSARVPAGKGNQPQHF.

This sequence joins TRBV6-2 or TRBV6-3 and TRBJ2-1, with TRBD2 matching over 10 bases. Germline CDR1 reads MNHEY; CDR2 reads SVGEGT. The CDR3 sequence is 14 residues long. With 6 bases clipped from V and 5 bases from J, the junction kept 4 bases outside the gene matches. CDR3 nucleotide sequence: TGTGCCAGCAGACGAGCGGGGGGGGACAATGAGCAGTTCTTC. Translated: CASRRAGGDNEQFF.

The chain joins TRBV14 to TRBJ2-7, with 8 positions matching TRBD2. This CDR3 is built from 14 residues. Germline V lookup: CDR1 SGHDN, CDR2 FVKESK. V was pared by 1 base and J by 6 bases, with 5 bases of the junction left unmatched. In DNA form, the CDR3 reads TGTGCCAGCAGCCAAGTCGGGGGGGCTCTCGAGCAGTACTTC. It is translated as CASSQVGGALEQYF.

This clonotype has more than one count but fewer than ten. V gene TRBV30 combines with J gene TRBJ1-1; 10 bases fit TRBD1. This CDR3 region has 14 residues. Germline V gene data show CDR1 as GTSNPN and CDR2 as SVGIG (reference sequence). The J segment lost 4 bases and the V segment lost 3 bases, leaving 5 bases of the junction unmatched. The CDR3 nucleotides read TGTGCCTGGAGCCTCCGGGACAGGGGCACTGAAGCTTTCTTT. Translating gives CAWSLRDRGTEAFF.